This T cell receptor (beta chain) was identified during a study of OX40 agonist ivuxolimab in advanced cancers. Study details: Ivuxolimab doses were 0.01, 0.1, 0.3, 1.5, 3 or 10 mg/kg every 2 weeks. The eligibility criteria allowed prior anti-PD-1, anti-PD-L1 or anti-CTLA-4 therapy, and 30% to 40% had some. Study observations and caveats: Both blood CD4+ and CD8+ T cells showed clonal growth by week 6 at 0.1 to 3.0 mg/kg.

The protocol was immunoSEQ multiplex PCR, while the TCRdb copy is restricted to in-frame clones and leaves out a portion. This sample has about 64,000 clones, with roughly 84% found just once. As for this clone: Its specificity is unknown.

This CDR3 spans 14 amino acids. Germline CDR1 reads GTSNPN; CDR2 reads SVGIG (reference sequence). The V and J ends lost 0 bases and 0 bases respectively, with 7 bases between them. V usage is TRBV30 and J usage is TRBJ2-3; D is perhaps TRBD1 (5 bases). The specimen was CD4+ or CD8+ T cells sorted from blood, collected in a trial of the OX40 agonist ivuxolimab. This TCR was recovered from an adult with an advanced solid tumor such as melanoma, head and neck, liver or kidney cancer. The CDR3 nucleotides read TGTGCCTGGAGTGTAGGACACAGCACAGATACGCAGTATTTT. Translated: CAWSVGHSTDTQYF.